One T cell receptor beta chain is described in this entry. Some clones are missing from TCRdb's copy, which holds only in-frame ones; the method was immunoSEQ multiplex PCR. The data contain 43,000 or so clones, more than 75% of them singletons. This CDR3 has 16 amino acids. Trimming at V came to 1 base and at J to 8 bases, leaving 11 bases not matched to a gene. CDR1 is SGHAT, CDR2 FQNNGV, per germline. The record originates from a study of T cell changes during pregnancy in multiple sclerosis. The receptor comes from a female donor with multiple sclerosis, enrolled in a pregnancy study. The sample was PBMCs (not recorded whether the cells were cultured). The chain uses TRBV11-2 and TRBJ2-5; 9 bases are a match to TRBD2. CDR3 amino acids: CASSLGLSGGRETQYF. CDR3 in DNA: TGTGCCAGCAGCTTAGGCCTTAGCGGGGGTCGGGAAACCCAGTACTTC.